One and the same sample provided the 17 T cell receptor beta chains below, sequenced in a study of CD8+CD57+ T cells in acquired aplastic anemia. TCR beta VDJ and CDR3 profiling used genomic DNA as template. TCRdb ran MiXCR on the reads and lists one entry per CDR3 protein. The data show 250,000 to 300,000 distinct CDR3 sequences, around 60% seen once. Sequenced material: sorted CD4+, CD8+, or CD8+CD57+ T cells (not recorded which) from PBMCs. The receptors here all came from a human donor with severe aplastic anemia or a healthy control (not recorded which).

This clonotype appeared many times. The chain combines TRBV2 with TRBJ1-4; no definite D call. The length of the CDR3 is 15 residues. The V gene lost 8 bases and the J gene lost 5 bases, with 18 bases spanning the gap. Per germline, CDR1 SNHLY and CDR2 FYNNEI. The CDR3 loop is CASLFGPEGNEKLFF. CDR3 in DNA: TGTGCCAGCCTATTCGGCCCCGAAGGGAATGAAAAACTGTTTTTT.

This sequence joins TRBV25-1 and TRBJ2-5; tentative D call: TRBD1 (6 bases). The CDR3 contains 15 residues. Trimming cost V 6 bases and J 1 base, with 15 bases left between them. From germline, CDR1 is MGHDK and CDR2 SYGVNS. As DNA, the CDR3 is TGTGCCAGCAGCCAAATACAGGGTACCCAAGAGACCCAGTACTTC. Protein sequence: CASSQIQGTQETQYF.

V is TRBV29-1 and J is TRBJ2-3; 16 positions match TRBD2. V shed 6 bases and J 3 bases; nucleotides not matched to a gene: 9. This CDR3 is built from 17 residues. CDR1 is SQVTM, CDR2 ANQGSEA, per germline. The CDR3 loop reads CSVAGTSGGAGTDTQYF. The CDR3 DNA is TGCAGCGTGGCTGGGACTAGCGGGGGGGCCGGGACAGATACGCAGTATTTT.

There are many counts of this clonotype. The V gene is TRBV9, the J gene TRBJ1-4; 7 nucleotides agree with TRBD1. This CDR3 has 16 residues. Germline V gives CDR1 SGDLS, CDR2 YYNGEE. With 0 bases clipped from V and 5 bases from J, the junction kept 7 bases outside the gene matches. CDR3: CASSVGPGQTNEKLFF. DNA of the CDR3: TGTGCCAGCAGCGTAGGCCCGGGACAGACCAATGAAAAACTGTTTTTT. The whole variable domain, filled in from reference TRBV9 and TRBJ1-4, reads DSGVTQTPKHLITATGQRVTLRCSPRSGDLSVYWYQQSLDQGLQFLIQYYNGEERAKGNILERFSAQQFPDLHSELNLSSLELGDSALYFCASSVGPGQTNEKLFFGSGTQLSVL.

The chain is built from TRBV15 and TRBJ2-3; TRBD2 aligns across 8 bases. Per the germline V gene, CDR1 is LNHNV and CDR2 is YYDKDF (reference sequence). This CDR3 comprises 17 residues. V dropped 0 bases and J dropped 5; count of bases not matched to a gene: 10. The CDR3 sequence is CATSRDSGLELVDTQYF. The CDR3 nucleotides are TGTGCCACCAGCAGAGATTCGGGACTAGAGTTGGTAGATACGCAGTATTTT.

This chain uses TRBV7-9 with TRBJ1-1, with TRBD1 matching over 7 bases. Germline assignment: CDR1 SEHNR and CDR2 FQNEAQ (reference sequence). V shed 5 bases and J 3 bases; nucleotides not matched to a gene: 9. The CDR3 runs 15 residues. Here the CDR3 reads CASSTTGFLDTEAFF. The CDR3 nucleotides are TGTGCCAGCAGCACGACAGGGTTCCTAGACACTGAAGCTTTCTTT.

V is TRBV10-3 and J is TRBJ1-1, with D maybe TRBD1 (6 bases). The germline V and J ends were trimmed by 4 bases and 5 bases, with 14 bases remaining between them. Germline V gives CDR1 ENHRY, CDR2 SYGVKD. The CDR3 spans 14 residues. CDR3 amino acids: CAISAGVSVTEAFF. Here the CDR3 DNA reads TGTGCCATCAGTGCAGGGGTTTCGGTAACTGAAGCTTTCTTT.

The count of this clonotype is one. The gene calls are TRBV7-4 and TRBJ1-2, with D unclear. Germline CDR1 is SGHVT and CDR2 is SQSDAQ. This CDR3 has 14 residues. V lost 0 bases and J lost 4, with 9 bases in between. CDR3 sequence (DNA): TGTGCCAGCAGCTTAGCAAACGGCCTCTATGGCTACACCTTC. Its protein product is CASSLANGLYGYTF.

J is TRBJ2-2 and V is TRBV7-9; 10 bases agree with TRBD2. From germline, CDR1 is SEHNR and CDR2 FQNEAQ (reference sequence). Trimming cost V 1 base and J 5 bases; bases outside gene matches: 1. The CDR3 loop spans 15 amino acids. This CDR3 reads CASSLELAGTGELFF. CDR3 DNA sequence: TGTGCCAGCAGCTTAGAACTAGCGGGAACCGGGGAGCTGTTTTTT.

The V gene is TRBV20-1, the J gene TRBJ2-7, with a tentative D call TRBD2 (6 bases). This CDR3 has 12 amino acids. Germline V lookup: CDR1 DFQATT, CDR2 SNEGSKA (reference sequence). V was cut by 3 bases and J by 1 base, with 7 bases left in between. CDR3 sequence (DNA): TGCAGTGCTAGCGGGGGTTCCTACGAGCAGTACTTC. This gives the protein CSASGGSYEQYF.

The V call is TRBV7-2, the J call TRBJ1-4; no definite D call. This CDR3 spans 18 amino acids. Germline CDR1 is SGHTA and CDR2 is FQGNSA. The germline V and J ends were trimmed by 3 bases and 0 bases, with 17 bases remaining between them. This CDR3 is CASSLRGGLSATNEKLFF. DNA of the CDR3: TGTGCCAGCAGCTTGCGCGGAGGCCTATCTGCAACTAATGAAAAACTGTTTTTT.

This clonotype was detected ten times or more. This chain connects TRBV18 to TRBJ2-7, with a tentative D call TRBD1 (6 bases). This CDR3 is 15 amino acids long. CDR1 and CDR2 (germline): KGHSH, LQKENI. V was clipped by 5 bases and J by 5 bases, with 19 bases between them. CDR3: CASSSITTGNHEQYF. The CDR3 DNA reads as TGTGCCAGCTCATCCATTACCACAGGGAACCACGAGCAGTACTTC.

The rearrangement links TRBV24-1 to TRBJ2-5, with TRBD2 identical over 11 bases. The CDR3 totals 18 residues. The J segment lost 4 bases and the V segment lost 2 bases, leaving 11 bases of the junction unmatched. Germline V gene lookup returns CDR1 KGHDR and CDR2 SFDVKD. CDR3 protein: CATSDSRASGRLGETQYF. CDR3 coding DNA: TGTGCCACCAGTGATTCCAGGGCTAGCGGGAGGTTGGGAGAGACCCAGTACTTC.

V is TRBV20-1 and J is TRBJ2-1, with 11 bases lining up with TRBD2. The CDR3 runs to 15 residues. Looked up from germline, CDR1 is DFQATT and CDR2 is SNEGSKA (reference sequence). The V and J ends lost 2 bases and 4 bases, in that order; junction bases with no gene match: 4. CDR3 amino acids: CSARPGLAAYNEQFF. The CDR3 nucleotides read TGCAGTGCTAGACCGGGACTAGCGGCGTACAATGAGCAGTTCTTC.

This clonotype was seen at least ten times. The chain couples TRBV18 to TRBJ2-3; weak D call: TRBD2 (6 bases). CDR1 is KGHSH, CDR2 LQKENI, per germline. Trimming cost V 3 bases and J 1 base, with 8 bases left between them. The CDR3 consists of 14 residues. This CDR3 is CASSPPGGTDTQYF. The CDR3 nucleotides are TGTGCCAGCTCACCTCCGGGAGGCACAGATACGCAGTATTTT.

This chain uses TRBV2 with TRBJ2-7; a possible D gene is TRBD1 (6 bases). CDR1 and CDR2 (germline): SNHLY, FYNNEI. V lost 1 base and J 2 bases, leaving 12 bases between the germline ends. The CDR3 extends over 15 amino acids. CDR3 DNA sequence: TGTGCCAGCAGTGAAGGGCAGGGGACCACCTACGAGCAGTACTTC. Its translation is CASSEGQGTTYEQYF.

Notes on this clonotype: Without the conserved terminal phenylalanine or tryptophan, this CDR3 likely stems from a read error. The DNA is omitted, as the CDR3 cannot be located on it reliably, and the CDR3 follows TCRdb's listing. This rearrangement joins TRBV20-1 to TRBJ1-3. Germline V gives CDR1 DFQATT, CDR2 SNEGSKA (reference sequence). The CDR3 is 8 residues long, counting both termini. The CDR3 protein is CSASSGGA.